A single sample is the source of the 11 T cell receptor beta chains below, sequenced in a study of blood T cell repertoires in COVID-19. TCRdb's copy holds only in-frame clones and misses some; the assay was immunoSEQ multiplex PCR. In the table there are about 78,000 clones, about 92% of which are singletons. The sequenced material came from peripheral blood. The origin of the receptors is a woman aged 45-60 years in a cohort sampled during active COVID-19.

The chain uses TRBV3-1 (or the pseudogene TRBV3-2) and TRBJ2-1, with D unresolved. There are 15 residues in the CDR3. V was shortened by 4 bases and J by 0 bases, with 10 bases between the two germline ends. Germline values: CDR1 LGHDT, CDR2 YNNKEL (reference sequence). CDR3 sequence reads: CASSPGFSSYNEQFF. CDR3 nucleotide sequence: TGTGCCAGCAGCCCAGGTTTCTCCTCCTACAATGAGCAGTTCTTC.

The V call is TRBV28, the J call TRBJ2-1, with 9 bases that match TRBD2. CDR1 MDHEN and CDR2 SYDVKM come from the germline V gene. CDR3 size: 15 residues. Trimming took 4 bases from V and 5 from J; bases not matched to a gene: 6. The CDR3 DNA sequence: TGTGCCAGCAGTTCTCCGGCGGGAGGGCACAATGAGCAGTTCTTC. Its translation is CASSSPAGGHNEQFF.

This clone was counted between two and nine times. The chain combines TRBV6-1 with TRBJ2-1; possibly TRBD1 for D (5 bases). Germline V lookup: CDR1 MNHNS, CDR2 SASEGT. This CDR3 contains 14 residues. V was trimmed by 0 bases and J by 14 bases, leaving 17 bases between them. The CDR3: CASSEAVRASPKFF. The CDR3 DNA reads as TGTGCCAGCAGTGAAGCCGTCAGGGCGTCCCCGAAGTTCTTC.

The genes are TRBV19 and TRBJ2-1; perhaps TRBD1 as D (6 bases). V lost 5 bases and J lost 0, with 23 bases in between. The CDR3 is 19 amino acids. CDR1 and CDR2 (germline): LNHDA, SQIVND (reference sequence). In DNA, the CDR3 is TGTGCCAGTAGTCCCTTGGGCAGGGGCCAAAGGTTCTCCTACAATGAGCAGTTCTTC. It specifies CASSPLGRGQRFSYNEQFF. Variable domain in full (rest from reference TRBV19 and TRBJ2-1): DGGITQSPKYLFRKEGQNVTLSCEQNLNHDAMYWYRQDPGQGLRLIYYSQIVNDFQKGDIAEGYSVSREKKESFPLTVTSAQKNPTAFYLCASSPLGRGQRFSYNEQFFGPGTRLTVL.

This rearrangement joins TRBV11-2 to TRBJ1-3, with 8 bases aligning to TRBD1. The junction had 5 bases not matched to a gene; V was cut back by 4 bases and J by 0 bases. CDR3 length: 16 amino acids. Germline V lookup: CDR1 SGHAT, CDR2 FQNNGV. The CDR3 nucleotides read TGTGCCAGCAGCTCGGGGACAGGTCGCTCTGGAAACACCATATATTTT. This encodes CASSSGTGRSGNTIYF.

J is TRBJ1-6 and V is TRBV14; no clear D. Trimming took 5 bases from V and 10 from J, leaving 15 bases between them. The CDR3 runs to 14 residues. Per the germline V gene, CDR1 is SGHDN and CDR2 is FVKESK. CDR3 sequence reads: CASSALSGDSPLHF. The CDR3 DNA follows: TGTGCCAGCAGCGCTCTTTCCGGAGACTCACCCCTCCACTTT.

CDR3 residues: CASSKVEALAGGHNEQFF. For the CDR3, the DNA is TGTGCCAGCAGCAAAGTTGAGGCCCTAGCGGGAGGTCACAATGAGCAGTTCTTC. J is TRBJ2-1 and V is TRBV21-1; the table's D call, TRBD2, has no DNA check behind it. TRBV21-1 is given as a pseudogene. This CDR3 spans 18 amino acids.

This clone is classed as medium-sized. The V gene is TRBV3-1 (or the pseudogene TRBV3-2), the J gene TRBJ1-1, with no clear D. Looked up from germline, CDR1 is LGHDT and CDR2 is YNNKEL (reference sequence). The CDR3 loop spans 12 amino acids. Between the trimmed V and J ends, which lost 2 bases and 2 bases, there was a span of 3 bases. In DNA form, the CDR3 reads TGTGCCAGCAGCCAACGTAACACTGAAGCTTTCTTT. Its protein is CASSQRNTEAFF.

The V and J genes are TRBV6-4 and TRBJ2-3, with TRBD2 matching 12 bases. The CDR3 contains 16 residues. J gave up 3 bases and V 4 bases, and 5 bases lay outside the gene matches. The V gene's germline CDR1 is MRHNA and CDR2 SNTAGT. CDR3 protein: CASSGTSGKGTDTQYF. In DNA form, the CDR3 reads TGTGCCAGCAGTGGGACTAGCGGGAAGGGAACAGATACGCAGTATTTT.

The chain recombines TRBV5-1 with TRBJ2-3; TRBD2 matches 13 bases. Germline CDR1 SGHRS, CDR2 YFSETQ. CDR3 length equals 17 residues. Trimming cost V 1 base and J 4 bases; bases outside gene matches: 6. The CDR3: CASSLWGTSGISDTQYF. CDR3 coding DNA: TGCGCCAGCAGCTTGTGGGGGACTAGCGGGATTTCAGATACGCAGTATTTT.

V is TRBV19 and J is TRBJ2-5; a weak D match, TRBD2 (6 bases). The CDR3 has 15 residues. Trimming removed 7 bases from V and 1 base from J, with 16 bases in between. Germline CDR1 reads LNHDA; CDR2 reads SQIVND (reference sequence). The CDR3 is CASTPGSSGQETQYF. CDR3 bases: TGTGCCAGTACCCCCGGAAGTAGCGGCCAAGAGACCCAGTACTTC.